This TCR beta chain is drawn from a study of blood T cell repertoires in COVID-19. Study as a whole: There were acute and convalescent COVID-19 samples, and they came from the United States, Italy and Spain. PBMCs, B-cell-depleted T cells, or T cells provided the cDNA or gDNA that made up the material.

Per the study methods: Estimation of nucleated cell counts relied on the amplification of reference gene primers. TCRdb's table, derived via immunoSEQ multiplex PCR, lists solely in-frame clones and lacks some. That table furnishes V, J and clone size, whereas the DNA furnished D and trimming. The sample lists some 170,000 clones, over 60% occurring once. From germline, CDR1 is LGHNA and CDR2 YNFKEQ. There are 16 residues in the CDR3. V was pared by 1 base and J by 5 bases, with 16 bases between. Sequences were obtained from peripheral blood. The rearrangement joins TRBV4-2 to TRBJ2-3; D is perhaps TRBD1 (5 bases). The TCR comes from a man aged 55-75 years with acute or convalescent COVID-19. This chain's CDR3 is CASSQVWQGVGDTQYF. In nucleotides, the CDR3 is TGTGCCAGCAGCCAAGTCTGGCAGGGTGTCGGAGATACGCAGTATTTT.